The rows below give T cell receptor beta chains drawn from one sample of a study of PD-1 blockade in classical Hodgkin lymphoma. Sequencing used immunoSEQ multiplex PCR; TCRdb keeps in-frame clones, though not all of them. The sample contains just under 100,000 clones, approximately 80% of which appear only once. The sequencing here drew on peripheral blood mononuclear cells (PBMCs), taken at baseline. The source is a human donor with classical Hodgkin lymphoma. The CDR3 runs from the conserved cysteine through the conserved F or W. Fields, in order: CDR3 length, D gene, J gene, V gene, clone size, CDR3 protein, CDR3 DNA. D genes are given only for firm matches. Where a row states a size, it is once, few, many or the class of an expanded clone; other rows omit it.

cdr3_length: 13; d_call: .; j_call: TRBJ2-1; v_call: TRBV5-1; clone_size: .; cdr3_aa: CASSFGGKDEQFF; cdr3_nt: TGCGCCAGCAGCTTCGGCGGGAAGGATGAGCAGTTCTTC
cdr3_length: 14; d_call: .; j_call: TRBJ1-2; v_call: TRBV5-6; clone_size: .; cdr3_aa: CASSVPGAPRGYTF; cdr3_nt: TGTGCCAGCAGCGTGCCGGGAGCACCAAGAGGCTACACCTTC
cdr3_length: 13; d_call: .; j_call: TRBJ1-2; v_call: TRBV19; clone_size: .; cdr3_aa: CASSIGTVPGYTF; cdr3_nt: TGTGCCAGTAGTATAGGGACAGTTCCTGGCTACACCTTC
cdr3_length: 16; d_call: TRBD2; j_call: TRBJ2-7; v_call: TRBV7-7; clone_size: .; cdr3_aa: CASSPGLAGGPYEQYF; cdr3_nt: TGTGCCAGCAGCCCCGGACTAGCGGGAGGGCCCTACGAGCAGTACTTC
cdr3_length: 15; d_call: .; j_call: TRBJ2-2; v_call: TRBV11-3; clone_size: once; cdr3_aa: CASSLGWGDTGELFF; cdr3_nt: TGTGCCAGCAGCTTAGGTTGGGGGGACACCGGGGAGCTGTTTTTT
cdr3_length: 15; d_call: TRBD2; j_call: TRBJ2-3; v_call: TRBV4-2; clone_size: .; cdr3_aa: CASSRGEGSTDTQYF; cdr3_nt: TGTGCCAGCTCCCGAGGGGAGGGCAGCACAGATACGCAGTATTTT
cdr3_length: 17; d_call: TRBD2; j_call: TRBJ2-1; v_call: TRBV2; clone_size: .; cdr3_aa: CASSDPSAGGGDNEQFF; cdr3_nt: TGTGCCAGCAGTGACCCGTCAGCGGGAGGGGGGGACAATGAGCAGTTCTTC
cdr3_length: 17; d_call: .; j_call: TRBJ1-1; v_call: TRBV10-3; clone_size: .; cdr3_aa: CAIRADRGGALNTEAFF; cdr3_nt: TGTGCCATCAGGGCCGACAGAGGGGGGGCCCTGAACACTGAAGCTTTCTTT
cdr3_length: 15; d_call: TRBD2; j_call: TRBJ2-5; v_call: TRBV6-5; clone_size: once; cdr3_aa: CASSRGSRTSANQYF; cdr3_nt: TGTGCCAGCAGCCGTGGGAGCAGGACTAGCGCTAACCAGTACTTC
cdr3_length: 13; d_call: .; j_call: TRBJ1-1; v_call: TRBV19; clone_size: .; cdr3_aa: CAPQCQGWTEAFF; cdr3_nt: TGTGCCCCCCAATGCCAGGGTTGGACTGAAGCTTTCTTT
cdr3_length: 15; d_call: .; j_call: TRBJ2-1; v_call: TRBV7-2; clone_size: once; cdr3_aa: CASSLALAASPEQFF; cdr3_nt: TGTGCCAGCAGCTTAGCCCTAGCAGCGAGTCCTGAGCAGTTCTTC
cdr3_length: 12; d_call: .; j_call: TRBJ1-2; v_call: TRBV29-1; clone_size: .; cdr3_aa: CSVEGRSWGYTF; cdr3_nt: TGCAGCGTTGAGGGCAGGTCATGGGGCTACACCTTC
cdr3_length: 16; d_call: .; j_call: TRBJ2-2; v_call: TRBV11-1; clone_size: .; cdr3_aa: CASSPLGGGVTGELFF; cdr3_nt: TGTGCCAGCAGCCCTCTGGGGGGTGGTGTCACCGGGGAGCTGTTTTTT
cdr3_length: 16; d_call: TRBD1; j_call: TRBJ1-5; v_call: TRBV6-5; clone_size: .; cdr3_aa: CASSLVGDRGGQPQHF; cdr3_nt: TGTGCCAGCAGTTTAGTCGGGGACAGGGGAGGTCAGCCCCAGCATTTT
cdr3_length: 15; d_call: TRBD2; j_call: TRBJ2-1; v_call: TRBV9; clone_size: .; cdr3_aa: CASSVGAGGSHEQFF; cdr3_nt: TGTGCCAGCAGCGTAGGGGCGGGAGGCTCTCATGAGCAGTTCTTC
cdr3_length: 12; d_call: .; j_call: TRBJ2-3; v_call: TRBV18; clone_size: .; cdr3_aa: CASSPGIDTQYF; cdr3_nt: TGTGCCAGCTCACCAGGGATAGATACGCAGTATTTT
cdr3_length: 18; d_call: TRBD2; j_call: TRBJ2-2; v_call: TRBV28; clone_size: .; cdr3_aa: CASSLGTSGRAVTGELFF; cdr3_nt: TGTGCCAGCAGTTTGGGTACTAGCGGGAGGGCAGTCACCGGGGAGCTGTTTTTT
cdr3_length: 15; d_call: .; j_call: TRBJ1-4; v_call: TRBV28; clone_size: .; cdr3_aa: CASSERGIWSEKLFF; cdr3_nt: TGTGCCAGCAGTGAAAGGGGAATATGGAGTGAAAAACTGTTTTTT
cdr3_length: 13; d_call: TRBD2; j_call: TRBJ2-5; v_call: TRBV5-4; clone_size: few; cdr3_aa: CAAEQAGEKTQYF; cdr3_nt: TGTGCCGCCGAGCAGGCGGGGGAAAAGACCCAGTACTTC
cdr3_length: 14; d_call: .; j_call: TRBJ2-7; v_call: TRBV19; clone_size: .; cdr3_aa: CASSRTRASYEQYF; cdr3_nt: TGTGCCAGTAGTAGGACAAGGGCCTCCTACGAGCAGTACTTC
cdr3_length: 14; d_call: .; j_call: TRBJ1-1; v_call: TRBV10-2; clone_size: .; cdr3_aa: CASRTGPEDTEAFF; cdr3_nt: TGCGCCAGCAGGACGGGGCCGGAGGACACTGAAGCTTTCTTT
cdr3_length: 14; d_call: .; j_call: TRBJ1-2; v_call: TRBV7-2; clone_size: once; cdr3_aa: CASSPGPPVYGYTF; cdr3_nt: TGTGCCAGCAGCCCCGGGCCCCCGGTTTATGGCTACACCTTC
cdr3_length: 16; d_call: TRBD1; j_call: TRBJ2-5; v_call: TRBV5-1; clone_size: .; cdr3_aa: CASSLLGQGSSETQYF; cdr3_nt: TGCGCCAGCAGCCTGCTAGGACAGGGCTCATCAGAGACCCAGTACTTC
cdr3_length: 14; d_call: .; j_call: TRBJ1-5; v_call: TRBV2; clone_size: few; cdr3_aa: CASRTGLSNQPQHF; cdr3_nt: TGTGCCAGCAGAACAGGGTTGAGCAATCAGCCCCAGCATTTT
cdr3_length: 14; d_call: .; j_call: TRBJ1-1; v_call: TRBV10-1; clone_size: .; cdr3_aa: CASSDGFLNTEAFF; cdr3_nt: TGCGCCAGCAGTGACGGGTTCTTGAACACTGAAGCTTTCTTT
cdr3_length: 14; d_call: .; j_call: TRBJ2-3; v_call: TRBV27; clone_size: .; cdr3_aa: CASSYGASTDTQYF; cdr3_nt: TGTGCCAGCAGCTACGGGGCGAGCACAGATACGCAGTATTTT
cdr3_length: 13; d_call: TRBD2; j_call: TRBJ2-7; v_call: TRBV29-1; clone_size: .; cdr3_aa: CSVALAGVGEQYF; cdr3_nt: TGCAGCGTTGCGCTAGCGGGAGTCGGCGAGCAGTACTTC